This is a list of T cell receptor beta chains from one sample in a study of a mutant IDH1 vaccine in newly diagnosed glioma. The assay was immunoSEQ multiplex PCR, and TCRdb's table has in-frame clones only and misses some. The sample has over 45,000 clones; about 81% are singletons. Their specific antigens are unknown. The sample was PBMCs, taken from a glioma patient whose treatment included an IDH1 peptide vaccine. These receptors were taken from a man aged 25-45 years with glioma. CDR3s include the opening cysteine and the closing phenylalanine or tryptophan. The order of the fields is V gene, J gene, D gene, clone size, CDR3 protein, CDR3 DNA. D genes are given only for firm matches. Clone size is given for some rows only: seen once, a few or many times, or a class if the clone is expanded.

TRBV15	TRBJ2-1	TRBD2	-	CATSRDIRAGGKSAEQFF	TGTGCCACCAGCAGAGATATACGGGCGGGGGGGAAATCTGCTGAGCAGTTCTTC
TRBV27	TRBJ2-7	TRBD2	-	CASSFVSGGLSHEQYF	TGTGCCAGCAGTTTTGTTAGCGGGGGGCTCTCCCACGAGCAGTACTTC
TRBV19	TRBJ2-3	-	-	CASSMWGSTDTQYF	TGTGCCAGTAGTATGTGGGGGAGCACAGATACGCAGTATTTT
TRBV5-1	TRBJ2-7	-	-	CASSLVVSPYEQYF	TGCGCCAGCAGCTTAGTCGTCAGCCCCTACGAGCAGTACTTC
TRBV15	TRBJ1-2	TRBD1	-	CATSRDNLGTVYGYTF	TGTGCCACCAGCAGAGATAATCTCGGGACAGTCTATGGCTACACCTTC
TRBV29-1	TRBJ1-1	-	-	CSPTAVNTEAFF	TGCAGCCCTACAGCGGTGAACACTGAAGCTTTCTTT
TRBV2	TRBJ1-1	-	few	CASSGEIGTEAFF	TGTGCCAGCAGCGGAGAGATAGGAACTGAAGCTTTCTTT
TRBV19	TRBJ1-4	-	few	CASRRPATNEKLFF	TGTGCCAGTAGGAGGCCTGCAACTAATGAAAAACTGTTTTTT
TRBV10-2	TRBJ1-5	-	-	CASSERRPNQPQHF	TGCGCCAGCAGTGAGCGGCGGCCGAATCAGCCCCAGCATTTT
TRBV20-1	TRBJ2-5	-	-	CSAIGRETQYF	TGCAGTGCTATCGGGCGAGAGACCCAGTACTTC